This T cell receptor (beta chain) derives from a study of blood T cell repertoires in COVID-19. Germline V lookup: CDR1 SGHVS, CDR2 FQNEAQ. The V end was cut by 2 bases, the J end by 7 bases, with 14 bases between. The CDR3 sequence is 15 residues long. Clones were read by immunoSEQ multiplex PCR, and TCRdb kept only the in-frame ones, dropping some. The table has around 150,000 clones, just under 80% seen once. V usage is TRBV7-8 and J usage is TRBJ1-4; maybe TRBD1 (5 bases). Sequenced material: peripheral blood. The sequence was collected from a woman older than 75 with acute or convalescent COVID-19. The CDR3 is CASSLIRSGGEKLFF. The CDR3 region has the DNA TGTGCCAGCAGCTTAATCAGGAGCGGGGGTGAAAAACTGTTTTTT.